This TCR beta chain emerged from a study of blood T cells in healthy people across ages. Whole-study results and caveats: Comparison with aged donors showed that long-lived donors had more naive CD4+ cells and higher diversity.

Note on this clonotype: What it recognizes is unknown.

Researchers isolated at least 7 million PBMCs per sample. Samples each yielded at least 5.5 micrograms of total RNA. A J-beta primer mix and a sample-barcoded 5' primer were used in a second PCR of roughly 6 to 11 cycles. TCRdb re-called the 5' RACE reads with MiXCR, one entry per CDR3 protein. The table lists 1.5 million to 2 million distinct CDR3 sequences, around 50% of them singletons. The CDR3 totals 16 residues. V was clipped by 6 bases and J by 11 bases; unmatched bases: 15. In germline, CDR1 is MDHEN, CDR2 SYDVKM. This TCR was recovered from a woman between 40 and 50 years old in good health. Sequenced sample: blood. The chain joins TRBV28 to TRBJ1-6; TRBD1 matches 8 bases. The CDR3 DNA is TGTGCCAGCAGGACTAGGATCGGACAGGGTATGGCACCCCTCCACTTT. Encoded protein: CASRTRIGQGMAPLHF. The full variable domain, its missing parts supplied by reference TRBV28 and TRBJ1-6, is DVKVTQSSRYLVKRTGEKVFLECVQDMDHENMFWYRQDPGLGLRLIYFSYDVKMKEKGDIPEGYSVSREKKERFSLILESASTNQTSMYLCASRTRIGQGMAPLHFGNGTRLTVT.